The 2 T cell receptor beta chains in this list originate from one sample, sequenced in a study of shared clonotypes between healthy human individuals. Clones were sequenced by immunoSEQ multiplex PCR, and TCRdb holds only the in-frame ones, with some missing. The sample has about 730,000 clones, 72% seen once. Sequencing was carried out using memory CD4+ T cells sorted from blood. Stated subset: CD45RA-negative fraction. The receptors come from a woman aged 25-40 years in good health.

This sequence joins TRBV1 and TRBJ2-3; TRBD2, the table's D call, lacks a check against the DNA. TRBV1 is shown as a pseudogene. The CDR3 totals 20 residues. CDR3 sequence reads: CTSSQNIEYSRREKGDTQYF. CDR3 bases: TGCACCAGCAGCCAAAATATCGAATACTCCCGACGGGAGAAAGGAGATACGCAGTATTTT.

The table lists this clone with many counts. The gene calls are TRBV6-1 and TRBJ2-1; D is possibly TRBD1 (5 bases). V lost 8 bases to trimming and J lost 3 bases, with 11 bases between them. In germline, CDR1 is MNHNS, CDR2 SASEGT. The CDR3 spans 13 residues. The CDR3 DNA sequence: TGTGCCAGCTGGCAGGGAAACTACAATGAGCAGTTCTTC. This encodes CASWQGNYNEQFF.